Listed here are 10 T cell receptor beta chains from one sample, sequenced in a study of blood T cells in healthy people across ages. The second PCR ran roughly 6 to 11 cycles with a sample-barcoded 5' primer and J-beta primers. TCRdb analysed the 5' RACE reads with MiXCR anew, one entry per CDR3 protein. The sample includes 250,000 to 300,000 distinct CDR3 sequences, 25% to 30% of them seen just once. The sequencing sample was made of blood. Source of these receptors: a woman between 70 and 85 years old in good health.

The V call is TRBV19, the J call TRBJ1-2; D call uncertain. CDR1 and CDR2 (germline): LNHDA, SQIVND (reference sequence). CDR3 length: 13 amino acids. V gave up 6 bases and J gave up 4 bases, with 12 bases separating them. Here the CDR3 DNA reads TGTGCCAGTAGCCCGAGCGGGCCCTATGGCTACACCTTC. Translation gives CASSPSGPYGYTF.

The CDR3 sequence is CASSFALNTEETQYF. CDR3 bases: TGCGCCAGCAGCTTTGCCCTGAACACCGAGGAGACCCAGTACTTC. This chain connects TRBV5-1 to TRBJ2-5; D uncertain. The ends were cut back, 2 bases at V and 5 bases at J, with 16 bases in the middle. The CDR3 is 15 amino acids. CDR1 is SGHRS, CDR2 YFSETQ, per germline.

The rearrangement joins TRBV7-3 to TRBJ2-5, with TRBD1 matching over 8 bases. The CDR3 runs to 14 residues. In germline, CDR1 is SGHTA, CDR2 FQGTGA. V lost 6 bases to trimming and J lost 6 bases; unmatched junction nucleotides: 9. CDR3 region: CASSRSGGDKTQYF. The CDR3 DNA reads as TGTGCCAGCAGTCGTTCAGGGGGCGACAAGACCCAGTACTTC.

The table lists this clonotype with a few counts. The chain has TRBV4-1 and TRBJ2-3, with TRBD2 matching over 12 bases. The V gene end was trimmed by 4 bases and the J gene end by 0 bases; junction bases not matched to a gene: 5. Germline CDR1 and CDR2: MGHRA and YSYEKL. This CDR3 comprises 17 residues. CDR3 residues: CASSPWTSGTSTDTQYF. The DNA for the CDR3 is TGCGCCAGCAGCCCATGGACTAGCGGGACTAGCACAGATACGCAGTATTTT.

The rearrangement links TRBV9 to TRBJ1-5, with no clear D. Trimming took off 3 bases at V and 4 bases at J, with 14 bases between the two ends. CDR1 and CDR2 (germline): SGDLS, YYNGEE. The CDR3 is 15 residues long. The CDR3, as DNA: TGTGCCAGCAGCGGCGACTCGGGCTTGAATCAGCCCCAGCATTTT. It translates to CASSGDSGLNQPQHF.

For the CDR3, the DNA is TGCAGCGTTGAAACTGACTCTGAAGCTTTCTTT. Protein: CSVETDSEAFF. The chain couples TRBV29-1 to TRBJ1-1, with D uncertain. Germline V gene data show CDR1 as SQVTM and CDR2 as ANQGSEA. This CDR3 spans 11 amino acids. V lost 2 bases and J 6 bases, leaving 7 bases between the germline ends.

The V and J genes are TRBV7-2 and TRBJ1-1, with D unresolved. Germline V CDR1 and CDR2: SGHTA, FQGNSA. Trimming shortened V by 1 base and J by 11 bases, and 8 bases separated the two germline ends. The CDR3 has 11 amino acids. The CDR3 loop reads CASSLGFGAFF. For the CDR3, the DNA is TGTGCCAGCAGCTTAGGCTTTGGGGCTTTCTTT.

At least ten counts were recorded for this clonotype. One junction end disagrees with the germline gene, perhaps due to a read error. The genes are TRBV29-1 and TRBJ2-5, with TRBD1 matching 12 bases. The CDR3 sequence is 14 residues long. Per germline, CDR1 SQVTM and CDR2 ANQGSEA. CDR3 region: CSVIKMGQGAAKFF. Written as DNA, the CDR3 is TGCAGCGTCATAAAAATGGGACAGGGGGCTGCGAAGTTCTTC.

This clonotype was counted a few times. This chain joins TRBV20-1 and TRBJ2-5; maybe TRBD2 (6 bases). The J call may be incorrect, as the DNA end agrees better with TRBJ2-1. The CDR3 extends over 16 amino acids. Germline CDR1 is DFQATT and CDR2 is SNEGSKA (reference sequence). CDR3 coding DNA: TGCAGTGCTAGAGATAGTTGGGCTAGCGCAAGCAATGAGCAGTTCTTC. Amino acids: CSARDSWASASNEQFF.

This clonotype was counted a few times. The limits of the CDR3 on the DNA are not certain, so only TCRdb's listed CDR3 is given. The rearrangement links TRBV28 to TRBJ2-4; no check of the table's D call, TRBD1, against the DNA was made. The CDR3 length equals 13 residues, ends included. Germline CDR1 MDHEN, CDR2 SYDVKM. CDR3 region: CASGTVKLSLEYF.